Listed below are T cell receptor beta chains from one sample, sequenced in a study of blood T cell repertoires in COVID-19. The table came from immunoSEQ multiplex PCR; TCRdb's copy has only in-frame clones and leaves some out. The profile shows around 69,000 clones, around four fifths of them singletons. Sequencing used peripheral blood. The source of these receptors is a woman aged 55-75 years with acute or convalescent COVID-19. Each CDR3 is given with its conserved first and last residue. The order of the fields is CDR3 DNA, CDR3 protein, V gene, J gene, clone size, D gene. The D gene is left open where the match is weak. Part of the rows lack a size; the others show once, few, many or a class for expanded clones.

CDR3 DNA: TGTGCCAGTAGCTCGGGAAGGACAGGGGCCTACGAGCAGTACTTC
CDR3 protein: CASSSGRTGAYEQYF
V gene: TRBV19
J gene: TRBJ2-7
clone size: NA
D gene: TRBD1

CDR3 DNA: TGTGCCAGCAGTGATAGTCGCTACGCCCGCTCTGGAAACACCATATATTTT
CDR3 protein: CASSDSRYARSGNTIYF
V gene: TRBV2
J gene: TRBJ1-3
clone size: NA
D gene: NA

CDR3 DNA: TGTGCCAGCAGCTTGATCGCTATGAACACTGAAGCTTTCTTT
CDR3 protein: CASSLIAMNTEAFF
V gene: TRBV7-9
J gene: TRBJ1-1
clone size: NA
D gene: NA

CDR3 DNA: TGTGCCAGCAGAAGACAGGCCAGCTCCTACAATGAGCAGTTCTTC
CDR3 protein: CASRRQASSYNEQFF
V gene: TRBV6-5
J gene: TRBJ2-1
clone size: NA
D gene: NA

CDR3 DNA: TGTGCCAGCAGTTACTCCCTAGCCCAGTGGGGCAATGAGCAGTTCTTC
CDR3 protein: CASSYSLAQWGNEQFF
V gene: TRBV6-5
J gene: TRBJ2-1
clone size: once
D gene: NA

CDR3 DNA: TGCGCCAGCAGCTTGGTTCTAGGGGTGAACACTGAAGCTTTCTTT
CDR3 protein: CASSLVLGVNTEAFF
V gene: TRBV5-1
J gene: TRBJ1-1
clone size: once
D gene: NA

CDR3 DNA: TGTGCCAGCAGCGTAGTTACTAGCGGGAGACCGGGAGCCTACAATGAGCAGTTCTTC
CDR3 protein: CASSVVTSGRPGAYNEQFF
V gene: TRBV9
J gene: TRBJ2-1
clone size: NA
D gene: TRBD2

CDR3 DNA: TGTGCCGGGACCCGCGCACGCACAGATACGCAGTATTTT
CDR3 protein: CAGTRARTDTQYF
V gene: TRBV30
J gene: TRBJ2-3
clone size: NA
D gene: NA

CDR3 DNA: TGTGCCAGTAGTCCGTCGCCTAAAACCGGGACAGGGGGCTACGAGCAGTACTTC
CDR3 protein: CASSPSPKTGTGGYEQYF
V gene: TRBV19
J gene: TRBJ2-7
clone size: NA
D gene: TRBD1

CDR3 DNA: TGTGCCAGCAGCCAAGATGCCTCGGGGGGGATCTCTGGAAACACCATATATTTT
CDR3 protein: CASSQDASGGISGNTIYF
V gene: TRBV4-2
J gene: TRBJ1-3
clone size: NA
D gene: NA

CDR3 DNA: TGTGCCAGCAGCCGGGACGGGGGGGGAAATTCACCCCTCCACTTT
CDR3 protein: CASSRDGGGNSPLHF
V gene: TRBV5-6
J gene: TRBJ1-6
clone size: NA
D gene: NA

CDR3 DNA: TGTGCCAGCAGTCCGATAGCGGGGGGGATAGCCAAAAACATTCAGTACTTC
CDR3 protein: CASSPIAGGIAKNIQYF
V gene: TRBV28
J gene: TRBJ2-4
clone size: NA
D gene: TRBD2

CDR3 DNA: TGTGCCAGCAGCATAGGGGCGACCTACGAGCAGTACTTC
CDR3 protein: CASSIGATYEQYF
V gene: TRBV7-3
J gene: TRBJ2-7
clone size: once
D gene: NA

CDR3 DNA: TGTGCCAGCAGCTTGGCCGGGAGGACTAATGAAAAACTGTTTTTT
CDR3 protein: CASSLAGRTNEKLFF
V gene: TRBV5-5
J gene: TRBJ1-4
clone size: NA
D gene: NA

CDR3 DNA: TGTGCCAGCTCTTGGAGCGGGGGTCAAGAGACCCAGTACTTC
CDR3 protein: CASSWSGGQETQYF
V gene: TRBV6-5
J gene: TRBJ2-5
clone size: NA
D gene: TRBD2

CDR3 DNA: TGTGCCAGCAGCCAACGGAGTAATCTCAGAAAGCCTTACAATGAGCAGTTCTTC
CDR3 protein: CASSQRSNLRKPYNEQFF
V gene: TRBV14
J gene: TRBJ2-1
clone size: NA
D gene: NA

CDR3 DNA: TGTGCCAGCAGCTTAATACAGGGTAGAAGTGGAAACACCATATATTTT
CDR3 protein: CASSLIQGRSGNTIYF
V gene: TRBV7-9
J gene: TRBJ1-3
clone size: NA
D gene: NA

CDR3 DNA: TGTGCCAGCTCCCGGGGGGGCCCATCGTCCATGAACACTGAAGCTTTCTTT
CDR3 protein: CASSRGGPSSMNTEAFF
V gene: TRBV18
J gene: TRBJ1-1
clone size: NA
D gene: NA

CDR3 DNA: TGCAGCGTTGAATCCTGGACAGGGGGAACCTACAATGAGCAGTTCTTC
CDR3 protein: CSVESWTGGTYNEQFF
V gene: TRBV29-1
J gene: TRBJ2-1
clone size: NA
D gene: TRBD1

CDR3 DNA: TGTGCCAGCGATGCGAATAGCGGCACTGAAGCTTTCTTT
CDR3 protein: CASDANSGTEAFF
V gene: TRBV28
J gene: TRBJ1-1
clone size: NA
D gene: NA